The source of this TCR beta chain is a study of beta chain features in type 1 diabetes (dated by TCRdb to about 2018). About the full investigation: Mean age, gender distribution, total cell number and subset yield were not different between patients and healthy donors. Across all samples, fewer than 110,000,000 sorted cells were examined, and cell number per subset correlated strongly with RNA yield. In the study, TCRB repertoires of sorted circulating CD4+ T cell subsets from recently diagnosed type 1 diabetes patients were compared with those of matched healthy donors. Naive and central memory subsets were obtained from all 30 or so donors, but regulatory and stem cell-like memory subsets were isolated from only 8 patients and roughly eight healthy donors.

Broader findings and caveats from the paper: Naive, central memory and regulatory TCRB repertoires appeared to be more similar among patients than among healthy donors. Because cDNA was sequenced instead of genomic DNA, activated cells with high expression could be over-represented, although the groups did not differ in activation or CD3 levels. Because the HLA sub-analyses included only small numbers of individuals, any influence of HLA type on TCRB rearrangement was left unresolved. PCR might favor shorter templates, but patient and control samples were amplified and corrected together, so any skew would affect both groups equally. At VDJ recombination sites, patients with type 1 diabetes made fewer insertions and deleted more nucleotides, a pattern implying thymic rearrangement abnormalities. A moderate but significant shortening of TCRB CDR3 length was observed in type 1 diabetes patients in all four CD4+ subsets.

On this clone itself: The clone's antigen remains unknown. Base qualities are not provided; no much larger clone lies one nucleotide away.

Each donor gave one peripheral blood draw, roughly 110 mL on average, collected into heparinised tubes. A BD FACSAria II and a panel including CD45RO, CCR7, CD25, CD127, CD95 and CD27 were used to sort naive, central memory, regulatory and stem cell-like memory CD4+ T cells. A purity above 98% was achieved for all sorted populations. PBMCs were isolated immediately by Lymphoprep density gradient centrifugation and stained directly without culture. Samples were stained and sorted in pairs, with one healthy donor and one patient per experiment, so that batch effects were minimized. CDR1 and CDR2 are read off the germline V gene as KGHSH and LQKENI. There are 15 amino acids in the CDR3, from cysteine to phenylalanine inclusive. The sequence is cut down to CDR3 DNA, 45 bases in frame from base 1. V is shortened by 6 bases, J by 0 bases, and the region joining them spans 14 bases. The entire isolated RNA was reverse transcribed using the High Capacity cDNA Reverse Transcription Kit, and thus expressed TCRB transcripts were sequenced. Deep immunoSEQ sequencing was performed on naive, central memory and regulatory T cell samples, with an average of around 3.4 million total reads per sample. Sorted cells were lysed in RLT buffer and RNA was extracted with DNase-treated RNeasy Micro or Mini kits, depending on cell number. To prevent cross-contamination, every cell subset was processed on its own, while patient and healthy donor samples were processed together. TCRB sequences were amplified from cDNA with the immunoSEQ multiplex PCR, producing 87-bp fragments spanning the CDR3 region. Amplicons were sequenced on the Illumina HiSeq platform. From the authors' description of their analysis: PCR bias was computationally corrected using synthetic template baselines, reads within Hamming distance 2 were collapsed, and singletons that could not be merged were discarded. Reads were aligned against IMGT to assign V, D and J genes, CDR3 length and insertions or deletions at six rearrangement sites. Within each subset, clonotype counts were normalized to the number of sorted cells before true diversity and Gini coefficients were calculated with the tcR R package. Repertoire sharing was quantified using the overlap coefficient calculated on TCRB nucleotide sequences. As a proxy for the pre-selection repertoire, out-of-frame TCRB sequences from naive cells were analyzed. The table comes from immuneACCESS by way of TCRdb, which keeps in-frame sequences with V and J called. Part of the clones is missing from these tables; in studies checked, under half for an unresolved V gene and the rest for unknown reasons. Clonal size and the V and J genes are those of that table, whereas D and trimming came from the DNA. Within this sample are about 740,000 clones, with 13% of them counted one time only. The ten largest clones take up 0.02% to 0.025% of the sample.

Here the chain combines TRBV18 and TRBJ1-1; D gene: possibly TRBD1, on 5 matching bases. The sequenced material came from naive CD4+ T cells from blood. Read against the paper, the sample's cell subset or site label means: true naive CD4+ T cells. The receptor comes from a man aged 18 to 29 with type 1 diabetes. The CDR3: CASSPTAPMNTEAFF. In nucleotides, the sequence is TGTGCCAGCTCCCCGACAGCACCTATGAACACTGAAGCTTTCTTT.